The 13 T cell receptor beta chains presented below share a single source sample, sequenced in a study of CD8 T cells in Susac syndrome. With random hexamers, reverse transcription was performed on roughly 0.5 to 1 ug of RNA. Via MiXCR, TCRdb re-called the immunoSEQ multiplex PCR reads, giving one row per CDR3 protein. This table has 130,000 or so distinct CDR3 sequences, approximately 95% appearing once. The sequenced sample was CD4+ T cells from PBMCs. Source of these receptors: a human donor with multiple sclerosis.

This chain uses TRBV7-9 with TRBJ2-7, with D possibly TRBD1 on 6 matching bases. Deletions cut 3 bases from V and 6 bases from J, with 12 bases between. The length of the CDR3 is 13 residues. The germline gives CDR1 SEHNR, CDR2 FQNEAQ (reference sequence). The CDR3 DNA sequence: TGTGCCAGCAGCTTTATACAGGGAAGCGAGCAGTACTTC. This gives the protein CASSFIQGSEQYF.

The J gene is TRBJ2-2, the V gene TRBV14; the match to TRBD2 covers 7 bases. The length of the CDR3 is 18 residues. V shed 0 bases and J 7 bases; nucleotides not matched to a gene: 14. Germline assignment: CDR1 SGHDN and CDR2 FVKESK. CDR3 amino acids: CASSQDGLGLGIFGELFF. For the CDR3, the DNA is TGTGCCAGCAGCCAAGATGGTCTCGGACTAGGGATTTTCGGGGAGCTGTTTTTT.

V and J are TRBV11-2 and TRBJ2-7; no clear D. V lost 0 bases and J lost 6, with 9 bases in between. The CDR3 has 13 amino acids. Per germline, CDR1 SGHAT and CDR2 FQNNGV. The CDR3 region has the DNA TGTGCCAGCAGCTTAGACCCCTTCCGCGAGCAGTACTTC. It codes for CASSLDPFREQYF. The full variable domain, in which reference TRBV11-2 and TRBJ2-7 provide the parts outside the CDR3, is EAGVAQSPRYKIIEKRQSVAFWCNPISGHATLYWYQQILGQGPKLLIQFQNNGVVDDSQLPKDRFSAERLKGVDSTLKIQPAKLEDSAVYLCASSLDPFREQYFGPGTRLTVT.

The chain links TRBV5-4 to TRBJ2-5, with TRBD2 matching 7 bases. The germline V gene encodes CDR1 SGHNT and CDR2 YYREEE (reference sequence). The length of the CDR3 is 14 residues. V was clipped by 2 bases and J by 5 bases; unmatched bases: 6. CDR3 DNA: TGTGCCAGCAGCTTCGGACTAGAGGTGGAGACCCAGTACTTC. Translated: CASSFGLEVETQYF.

This chain uses TRBV30 with TRBJ1-1; TRBD1 aligns across 10 bases. Germline V lookup: CDR1 GTSNPN, CDR2 SVGIG (reference sequence). The CDR3 runs 16 residues. The V and J ends lost 2 bases and 5 bases, in that order; junction bases with no gene match: 11. The CDR3 DNA reads TGTGCCTGGAGTTACCCGACAGGGGGCCGGAGAACTGAAGCTTTCTTT. Translated: CAWSYPTGGRRTEAFF.

The CDR3 reads CASRHTGGEQFF. The CDR3 nucleotides are TGTGCCAGCAGACATACAGGGGGAGAGCAGTTCTTC. The chain carries TRBV7-9 and TRBJ2-1; 8 bases match TRBD1. CDR1 and CDR2 (germline): SEHNR, FQNEAQ (reference sequence). With 6 bases clipped from V and 10 bases from J, the junction kept 5 bases outside the gene matches. The CDR3 sequence is 12 residues long.

The rearrangement uses TRBV12-3 or TRBV12-4 and TRBJ1-5; D is ambiguous. V was cut by 6 bases and J by 6 bases, with 9 bases left in between. CDR3 size: 12 residues. CDR3 amino acids: CASRVRGQPQHF. The CDR3 region has the DNA TGTGCCAGCAGGGTGCGGGGTCAGCCCCAGCATTTT.

This chain uses TRBV5-6 with TRBJ2-6; 8 bases align to TRBD1. Germline CDR1 and CDR2: SGHDT and YYEEEE. J gave up 0 bases and V 1 base, and 3 bases lay outside the gene matches. The CDR3 consists of 17 residues. In DNA, the CDR3 is TGTGCCAGCAGCTTGTACAGGGGGTCCTCTGGGGCCAACGTCCTGACTTTC. Translated, it gives CASSLYRGSSGANVLTF.

The rearrangement joins TRBV27 to TRBJ2-7; 9 bases are a match to TRBD2. The CDR3 has 18 residues. CDR1 and CDR2 from the germline V gene are MNHEY and SMNVEV (reference sequence). Unmatched junction bases numbered 16, after V lost 5 bases and J lost 2 bases. CDR3 amino acids: CASSPNSLLRLAAYEQYF. CDR3 DNA: TGTGCCAGCAGTCCCAACAGTTTGCTGAGACTAGCGGCCTACGAGCAGTACTTC.

The rearrangement uses TRBV29-1 and TRBJ2-7, with no clear D. Between the trimmed V and J ends, which lost 6 bases and 4 bases, there was a span of 22 bases. CDR3 length equals 15 residues. Germline assignment: CDR1 SQVTM and CDR2 ANQGSEA. The CDR3 region is CSVAATRLGSYEQYF. The DNA for the CDR3 is TGCAGCGTGGCAGCTACAAGGTTGGGGTCGTACGAGCAGTACTTC.

This rearrangement joins TRBV20-1 to TRBJ2-5, with 7 bases aligning to TRBD2. This CDR3 contains 14 residues. The V gene's germline CDR1 is DFQATT and CDR2 SNEGSKA (reference sequence). Unmatched junction bases numbered 13, after V lost 8 bases and J lost 4 bases. As DNA, the CDR3 is TGCAGTCCGTCCAAAGCGGGAATCAGAGAGACCCAGTACTTC. It encodes CSPSKAGIRETQYF.

V is TRBV18 and J is TRBJ2-3, with 8 bases identical to TRBD2. V lost 3 bases and J lost 0; bases outside the gene matches: 8. The CDR3 is made up of 17 amino acids. Germline V CDR1 and CDR2: KGHSH, LQKENI. CDR3 DNA sequence: TGTGCCAGCTCACCTCCCACGAAGCGGGGGAGCACAGATACGCAGTATTTT. This sequence encodes CASSPPTKRGSTDTQYF.

The chain has TRBV23-1 and TRBJ1-1, with D possibly TRBD1 on 5 matching bases. TRBV23-1 is an ORF, and what it does is uncertain. V shed 2 bases and J shed 1 base, with 11 bases lying between them. The length of the CDR3 is 15 residues. This CDR3 reads CASSQRGRRNTEAFF. The CDR3 DNA reads TGCGCCAGCAGTCAACGGGGACGGAGGAACACTGAAGCTTTCTTT.